The clone carrying this T cell receptor (beta chain) was counted many times. The antigen is undetermined. MiXCR, run by TCRdb on the 5' RACE reads, gives a single entry per CDR3 protein. The sample carries 100,000 to 150,000 distinct CDR3 sequences, approximately 9.7% recorded once. The junction had 6 bases not matched to a gene; V was cut back by 6 bases and J by 7 bases. CDR3 length: 14 residues. This entry belongs to a study of CD8 T cells in ankylosing spondylitis. Study conclusions and caveats: Disease-linked clones bore a CD8+ phenotype, appearing relatively rarely in peripheral blood.

The sequencing input was blood, either unsorted or a sorted T cell fraction (not recorded which). This receptor was identified in a male donor with ankylosing spondylitis or in good health (not recorded which). The gene calls are TRBV12-3 or TRBV12-4 and TRBJ1-4; 9 positions match TRBD1. DNA of the CDR3: TGTGCCAGCAGCCCCGGGACAGGGAGTGAAAAACTGTTTTTT. Residues: CASSPGTGSEKLFF.